This T cell receptor (beta chain) was sequenced for a study of CD8+ T cells in alopecia areata (dated by TCRdb to about 2018). About the investigation overall: Treated patients were enrolled in an open-label pilot trial of oral tofacitinib, 5 to 10 mg twice daily, for moderate-to-severe alopecia areata. Patients received tofacitinib for 6 to 18 months and were then followed off drug for 6 months to check for delayed response and recurrence. In both human patients and the C3H/HeJ mouse model, the study applied high-throughput TCRbeta sequencing to look at T cell clonal expansion in alopecia areata. Human TCRbeta sequencing covered scalp tissue and sorted CD4+ and CD8+ peripheral blood T cells from patchy and totalis/universalis alopecia areata patients and healthy controls. Biopsies were taken from tofacitinib-treated patients at baseline and again at 4 and 24 weeks into treatment, and several of those patients also had a later scalp biopsy. Scalp clonality was compared among normal scalp (n=4), patchy alopecia areata scalp (n=8), and alopecia totalis/universalis scalp (n=8). RNA was extracted with the PAXgene miRNA kit for fixed scalp, the miRNeasy kit for PBMCs, and the RNeasy kit for mouse skin. Amplification of TCRbeta CDR3 regions was done by immunoSEQ multiplex PCR using 35 Vbeta forward primers and 13 Jbeta reverse primers. General conclusions and limits of the study: Resident alphabeta T cells in normal human skin are also sequenced, complicating scalp TCR repertoire analysis, unlike mouse skin dominated by gammadelta T cells. Lesional scalp, especially in alopecia totalis/universalis, showed higher clonality and more expanded CD8+ clones than normal scalp, suggesting antigenic drive. Shared TCR sequences between patients were less evident than in mice, which may be partly attributable to HLA diversity in the patient population.

Points on this clone: No antigen is known for it. No much larger clone exists at a distance of one base, and base qualities are not known.

The library was generated by the immunoSEQ multiplex PCR assay. RNA was extracted from all samples and reverse transcribed into cDNA, which served as template for TCR sequencing. SuperScript III was used to make first-strand cDNA, primed with a 2:1 mix of oligo-dT and random hexamers. A synthetic immune receptor repertoire was used to measure amplification bias, and any remaining bias was corrected computationally. The original pipeline was this. Raw reads were preprocessed to remove errors, and CDR3 was defined according to IMGT conventions as the region from the conserved cysteine to phenylalanine. Clonality was computed by normalizing Shannon entropy by log2 of the number of productive unique TCRs and subtracting the result from 1. Whether each scalp clone was CD4 or CD8 was inferred by checking scalp TCRbeta sequences against the CD4 and CD8 repertoires from sorted blood. The table comes from immuneACCESS by way of TCRdb, which keeps in-frame sequences with V and J called. Part of the clones is missing from these tables; in studies checked, under half for an unresolved V gene and the rest for unknown reasons. The DNA gave D and trimming, while V, J and clone size come from that table. The sample yields about 140,000 clones; roughly three fifths were counted once. Roughly 6.5% of the sample rests with the top ten.

According to the study, the label for this sample's time point signals: baseline before oral tofacitinib. Lesional scalp punch biopsies and peripheral blood were obtained from alopecia areata patients. PBMCs were isolated by density centrifugation and stained for CD3, CD4 and CD8, and CD4+ and CD8+ T cells were sorted on a FACSAria. Looking up the germline V gene (reference sequence) yields CDR1 SEHNR and CDR2 FQNEAQ. V drops 2 bases and J drops 5 bases, leaving 12 bases in between. The CDR3 measures 14 amino acids from cysteine to phenylalanine. The DNA shown is the 42-base CDR3, in frame from base 1.

This receptor chain uses TRBV7-9 and TRBJ1-2; a weak D assignment points to TRBD1 (5 bases agree). The TCR comes from a human donor with alopecia areata. Sequenced material: CD4+ T cells sorted from blood, taken at week 0. The DNA is as follows: TGTGCCAGCAGCTTATCCGGGACGGAGTATGGCTACACCTTC. Its translation reads: CASSLSGTEYGYTF.